The entry that follows covers one T cell receptor (beta chain) sequence. The antigen remains undetermined. The CDR3 is cut off 3 residues early in the read; its end comes from the germline J gene. J lost 5 bases, V lost 5 bases, and 10 bases had no gene match. This CDR3 has 14 residues. Germline CDR1 reads DFQATT; CDR2 reads SNEGSKA (reference sequence). This sample stems from a study of T cells in women clearing cervical HPV infection. On the study more broadly: Case blood was drawn when the lesion was first found; control blood after infection became undetectable. Study findings and constraints: Controls had more TRBV6-7 (0.16%) than cases (about 0.11%).

TCRdb keeps only in-frame clones here, not all; method: immunoSEQ multiplex PCR. The ten top clones account for 1.4%, within a sample of around 35,000 clones. This chain links TRBV20-1 with TRBJ2-5; the match to TRBD2 covers 8 bases. The sample comprised blood buffy coat. This receptor was identified in a woman aged 18-70 years with a cervical HPV16 infection that either progressed to CIN3+ or cleared (not recorded which). The CDR3 protein is CSADPGLVRETQYF. CDR3 DNA (partial): TGCAGTGCTGACCCGGGACTAGTGCGGGAGACC.